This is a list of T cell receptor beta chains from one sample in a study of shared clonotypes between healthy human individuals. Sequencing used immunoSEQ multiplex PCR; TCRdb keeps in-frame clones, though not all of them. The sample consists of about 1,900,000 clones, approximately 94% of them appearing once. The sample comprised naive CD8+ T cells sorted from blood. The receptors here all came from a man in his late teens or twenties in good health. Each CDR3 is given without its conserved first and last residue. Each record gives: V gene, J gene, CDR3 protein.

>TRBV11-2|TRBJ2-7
ASSRPASAGPRVLYEQY
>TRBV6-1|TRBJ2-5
ASSEGPAGWAVQETQY
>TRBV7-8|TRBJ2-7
ASSLAIVGGRFYEQY
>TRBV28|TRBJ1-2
ASSTTQGAYGYT
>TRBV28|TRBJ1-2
ASSLFRIEYSNYGYT
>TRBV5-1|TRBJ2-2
ASSFAGAVDTGELF
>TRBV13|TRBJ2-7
ASSTSSGGPSYEQY
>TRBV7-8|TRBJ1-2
ASSSGQGALGYT
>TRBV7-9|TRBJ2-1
ASSLGSGTNEQF
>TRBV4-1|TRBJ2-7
ASSQDAGQGAYEQY
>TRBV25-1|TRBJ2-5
ASSEWTSGGETQY
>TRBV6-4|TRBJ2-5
ASSLNSQETQY
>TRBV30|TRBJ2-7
AWSAGNGYEQY
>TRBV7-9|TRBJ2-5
ASRGTVWAETQY
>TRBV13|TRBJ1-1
ASSHSAEAF
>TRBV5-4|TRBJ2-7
ASSGRTSGSEQY
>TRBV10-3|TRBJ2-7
AISHGAGGVEQY
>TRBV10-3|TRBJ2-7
AISVGTMSSYEQY
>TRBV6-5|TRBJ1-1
ASSYPEGTEAF
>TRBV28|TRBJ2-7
ASSSVWADPSPSYEQY
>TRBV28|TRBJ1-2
ASSYNTGYT
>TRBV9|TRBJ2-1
ASSGGLVNEQF
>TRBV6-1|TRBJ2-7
ASSSRTGLYEQY
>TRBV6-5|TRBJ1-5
ASSYSSGNQPQH
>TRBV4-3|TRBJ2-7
ASSQEAGLVYEQY
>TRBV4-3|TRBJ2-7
ASSQDSPYEQY
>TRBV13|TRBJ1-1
ASNPTGKRDTEAF
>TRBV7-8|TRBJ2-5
ASSSTGLQETQY
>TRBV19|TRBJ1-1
ASSIYWEPDMNTEAF
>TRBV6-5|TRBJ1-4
ASSYSLGAREKLF
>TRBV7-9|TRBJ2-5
ASSFRTGGRETQY
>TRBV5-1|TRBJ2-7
ASSLARSSYEQY